The 25 T cell receptor beta chains given below trace back to one sample, sequenced in a study of resident and recirculating memory T cells in vitiligo. TCRdb's copy holds only in-frame clones and misses some; the assay was immunoSEQ multiplex PCR. The sample gives roughly 76,000 clones, approximately 90% of which show up once; around 4.7% is in the top ten. Source material: blood. The receptors shown here come from a male donor with vitiligo.

This clone was seen just once. CDR3 loop: CASSPGGGAGKYSNQPQHF. The CDR3 bases are TGCGCCAGCAGTCCCGGAGGGGGAGCGGGGAAATATAGCAATCAGCCCCAGCATTTT. V and J are TRBV10-1 and TRBJ1-5, with TRBD1 as a possible D gene (6 bases). Trimming left V 5 bases short and J 0 bases short, with 23 bases between. The CDR3 totals 19 residues. Germline lookup yields CDR1 WNHNN and CDR2 SYGVQD (reference sequence).

This chain links TRBV5-1 with TRBJ1-3; 7 bases are shared with TRBD1. After removal of 4 bases from V and 6 bases from J, the junction contained 4 bases not matched to a gene. CDR1 and CDR2 (germline): SGHRS, YFSETQ. The CDR3 totals 13 residues. The CDR3 sequence: CASSPGGPNTIYF. The CDR3 DNA follows: TGCGCCAGCAGCCCAGGGGGACCAAACACCATATATTTT.

This chain joins TRBV10-3 and TRBJ1-2, with D perhaps matching TRBD1 (5 bases). The CDR3 has 13 residues. Germline lookup yields CDR1 ENHRY and CDR2 SYGVKD. V lost 10 bases, J lost 3 bases, and 15 bases lay in between. CDR3: CATQGVSDYGYTF. In DNA, the CDR3 is TGTGCCACCCAAGGGGTCAGCGACTATGGCTACACCTTC.

This clone occurred once. The chain has TRBV6-4 and TRBJ2-6, with 11 bases lining up with TRBD1. The V segment lost 2 bases and the J segment 0 bases; nucleotides outside the gene matches: 0. The CDR3 extends over 17 amino acids. Per germline, CDR1 MRHNA and CDR2 SNTAGT. DNA for the CDR3: TGTGCCAGCAGTGACGGGACAGGGGGCTCTGGGGCCAACGTCCTGACTTTC. Amino acid sequence: CASSDGTGGSGANVLTF.

V is TRBV19 and J is TRBJ2-1; 9 nucleotides align to TRBD2. V lost 1 base to trimming and J lost 5 bases; unmatched junction nucleotides: 3. Germline assignment: CDR1 LNHDA and CDR2 SQIVND (reference sequence). The CDR3 has 15 amino acids. The CDR3 nucleotides are TGTGCCAGTAGTATAGTAGCGGGGGACCACAATGAGCAGTTCTTC. Residues: CASSIVAGDHNEQFF.

The rearrangement uses TRBV11-2 and TRBJ2-1; D remains unclear. The V gene's germline CDR1 is SGHAT and CDR2 FQNNGV. The CDR3 covers 16 residues. The V and J ends lost 3 bases and 2 bases respectively, with 14 bases between them. This chain's CDR3 is CASSLNTPRTYNEQFF. For the CDR3, the DNA is TGTGCCAGCAGCTTGAATACACCTAGAACCTACAATGAGCAGTTCTTC.

The chain has TRBV7-8 and TRBJ2-7; 11 positions match TRBD2. The CDR3 spans 18 residues. Germline CDR1 is SGHVS and CDR2 is FQNEAQ. Trimming at V came to 3 bases and at J to 4 bases, leaving 14 bases not matched to a gene. This CDR3 is CASSFVAGGLGTSYEQYF. The CDR3 nucleotides are TGTGCCAGCAGCTTCGTAGCGGGGGGGCTGGGGACCTCTTACGAGCAGTACTTC.

This rearrangement joins TRBV7-9 to TRBJ1-5; D is unclear. V gave up 5 bases and J gave up 8 bases, with 16 bases separating them. The CDR3 loop spans 14 amino acids. In germline, CDR1 is SEHNR, CDR2 FQNEAQ (reference sequence). CDR3 in amino acids: CASSREADRKPQHF. The CDR3 DNA reads as TGTGCCAGCAGCCGAGAAGCGGATAGGAAGCCCCAGCATTTT.

V and J are TRBV9 and TRBJ2-5; TRBD1 is a possible D gene (6 bases). V was clipped by 2 bases and J by 4 bases, with 12 bases between them. Looked up from germline, CDR1 is SGDLS and CDR2 is YYNGEE. The CDR3 spans 14 residues. The CDR3 DNA is TGTGCCAGCAGCGTGGGACACCCTAGAGAGACCCAGTACTTC. As protein: CASSVGHPRETQYF.

The chain combines TRBV21-1 with TRBJ2-7; the D segment call TRBD1 is taken from the table without a DNA check. TRBV21-1 is reported as a pseudogene. The CDR3 has 16 amino acids. The CDR3 DNA reads TGTGCCAGCAGCAACAATAGGGCAGGGGGAAACTACGAGCAGTACTTC. Translating it yields CASSNNRAGGNYEQYF.

The chain is built from TRBV28 and TRBJ2-2; D uncertain. This CDR3 comprises 13 residues. CDR1 is MDHEN and CDR2 is SYDVKM in the germline V gene. Trimming left V 5 bases short and J 2 bases short, with 6 bases between. The CDR3 here is CASSLTNTGELFF. DNA of the CDR3: TGTGCCAGCAGTCTGACTAACACCGGGGAGCTGTTTTTT. The whole variable domain, remainder taken from reference TRBV28 and TRBJ2-2, is DVKVTQSSRYLVKRTGEKVFLECVQDMDHENMFWYRQDPGLGLRLIYFSYDVKMKEKGDIPEGYSVSREKKERFSLILESASTNQTSMYLCASSLTNTGELFFGEGSRLTVL.

The chain joins TRBV2 to TRBJ1-2; no definite D call. V lost 1 base, J lost 7 bases, and 7 bases lay in between. Germline-derived CDR1 and CDR2 are SNHLY and FYNNEI. This CDR3 comprises 12 residues. CDR3 loop: CASSEGHPGYTF. The CDR3 DNA follows: TGTGCCAGCAGTGAAGGACACCCTGGCTACACCTTC.

CDR3 sequence: CASSLTGYTGELFF. For the CDR3, the DNA is TGCGCCAGCAGCCTCACAGGGTACACCGGGGAGCTGTTTTTT. The V gene is TRBV4-1, the J gene TRBJ2-2, with a weak D call TRBD1 (6 bases). The V end was cut by 4 bases, the J end by 3 bases, with 9 bases between. The CDR3 totals 14 residues. The germline gives CDR1 MGHRA, CDR2 YSYEKL.

J is TRBJ2-3 and V is TRBV19, with 10 nucleotides matching TRBD1. V dropped 4 bases and J dropped 5; count of bases not matched to a gene: 3. The CDR3 runs 14 residues. Germline V gives CDR1 LNHDA, CDR2 SQIVND (reference sequence). The DNA for the CDR3 is TGTGCCAGTAGTACGGGGACAGGGGTAGATACGCAGTATTTT. Residues: CASSTGTGVDTQYF.

The chain is built from TRBV11-3 and TRBJ2-2, with 10 nucleotides matching TRBD2. The CDR3 is 17 residues long. The ends lost 5 bases at V and 1 base at J; junction bases unmatched: 7. Germline V gene sequence: CDR1 SGHNT, CDR2 YENEEA. The CDR3 reads CASSPPRLAGNTGELFF. CDR3 nucleotides: TGTGCCAGCAGCCCCCCCCGACTAGCGGGGAACACCGGGGAGCTGTTTTTT.

The rearrangement links TRBV12-5 to TRBJ2-2; D gene uncertain. The CDR3 spans 14 residues. Trimming cost V 2 bases and J 6 bases, with 10 bases left between them. Germline CDR1 is LGHNT and CDR2 is FRNRAP. CDR3: CASGLFNSPGELFF. For the CDR3, the DNA is TGTGCTAGTGGTTTGTTCAATAGTCCCGGGGAGCTGTTTTTT.

This clone was recorded only once. This chain uses TRBV5-1 with TRBJ2-1, with 7 bases that match TRBD1. The CDR3 covers 14 residues. Unmatched junction bases numbered 6, after V lost 4 bases and J lost 5 bases. Germline CDR1 and CDR2: SGHRS and YFSETQ. CDR3 in amino acids: CASSGGTGDNEQFF. In nucleotides, the CDR3 is TGCGCCAGCAGCGGGGGAACAGGGGACAATGAGCAGTTCTTC.

DNA for the CDR3: TGCGCCAGCAGCCAACAGGGGGGATTAAAGGAGACCCAGTACTTC. The encoded protein is CASSQQGGLKETQYF. The chain has TRBV4-3 and TRBJ2-5; D is perhaps TRBD1 (7 bases). This CDR3 is built from 15 residues. The germline V gene has CDR1 LGHNA and CDR2 YSLEER. Trimming took off 2 bases at V and 5 bases at J, with 15 bases between the two ends.

CDR3 sequence (DNA): TGTGCCAGCAGTTTATGGGCAGGGGCTAACTACGAGCAGTACTTC. It specifies CASSLWAGANYEQYF. The rearrangement links TRBV27 to TRBJ2-7; possible D gene TRBD1, 6 bases. V lost 1 base and J 3 bases, leaving 13 bases between the germline ends. This CDR3 has 15 amino acids. Germline V CDR1 and CDR2: MNHEY, SMNVEV (reference sequence).

The chain carries TRBV7-2 and TRBJ2-7; tentative D call: TRBD1 (6 bases). CDR1 is SGHTA and CDR2 is FQGNSA in the germline V gene. This CDR3 has 14 amino acids. Trimming pared 1 base from V and 2 bases from J, leaving 9 bases between. CDR3 coding DNA: TGTGCCAGCAGCTTAGGTACAGGGACCTACGAGCAGTACTTC. It specifies CASSLGTGTYEQYF.

This chain connects TRBV7-3 to TRBJ1-1, with a possible D match to TRBD1 (5 bases). CDR3 length: 14 residues. Germline V lookup: CDR1 SGHTA, CDR2 FQGTGA. V was cut by 0 bases and J by 4 bases, with 9 bases left in between. CDR3 region: CASSLTPGLTEAFF. CDR3 bases: TGTGCCAGCAGCTTAACGCCAGGGCTCACTGAAGCTTTCTTT.

The rearrangement links TRBV5-4 to TRBJ2-5; 7 nucleotides match TRBD1. V gave up 4 bases and J gave up 7 bases; unmatched junction bases: 4. CDR3 length: 12 residues. Germline CDR1 reads SGHNT; CDR2 reads YYREEE (reference sequence). In nucleotides, the CDR3 is TGTGCCAGCAGCGCCTACAGGGGGACCCAGTACTTC. Protein sequence: CASSAYRGTQYF.

For the CDR3, the DNA is TGTGCCAGCAGTAACAGGGGCGTCTCCTACGAGCAGTACTTC. It yields the protein CASSNRGVSYEQYF. The chain combines TRBV6-1 with TRBJ2-7, with 7 nucleotides matching TRBD1. Losses at the gene ends were 5 bases for V and 0 bases for J; bases not matched to a gene: 4. The CDR3 runs to 14 residues. Germline V lookup: CDR1 MNHNS, CDR2 SASEGT.

This chain joins TRBV29-1 and TRBJ2-7, with 8 bases matching TRBD1. The CDR3 covers 14 residues. V shed 6 bases, J shed 5 bases, and the junction held 12 bases outside the gene matches. The V gene's germline CDR1 is SQVTM and CDR2 ANQGSEA. The DNA for the CDR3 is TGCAGCGTAGCCCGGACAGGGCCCCTGGACGAGCAGTACTTC. This encodes CSVARTGPLDEQYF.

V usage is TRBV10-3 and J usage is TRBJ2-7; 8 bases map to TRBD2. The V gene end was trimmed by 3 bases and the J gene end by 1 base; junction bases not matched to a gene: 8. This CDR3 is 16 amino acids long. The germline V gene encodes CDR1 ENHRY and CDR2 SYGVKD. The CDR3 sequence is CAISEGRAGESYEQYF. DNA of the CDR3: TGTGCCATCAGTGAAGGTAGAGCGGGGGAGTCCTACGAGCAGTACTTC.